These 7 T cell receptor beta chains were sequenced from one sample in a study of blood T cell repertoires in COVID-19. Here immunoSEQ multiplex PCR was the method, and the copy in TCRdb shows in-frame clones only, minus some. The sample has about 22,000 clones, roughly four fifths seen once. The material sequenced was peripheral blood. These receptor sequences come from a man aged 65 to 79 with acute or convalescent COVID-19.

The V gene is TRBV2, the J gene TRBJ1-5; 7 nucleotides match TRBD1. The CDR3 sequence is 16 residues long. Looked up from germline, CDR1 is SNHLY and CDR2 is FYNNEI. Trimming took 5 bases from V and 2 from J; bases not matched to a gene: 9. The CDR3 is CASSLQGRRGNQPQHF. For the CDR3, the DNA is TGTGCCAGCAGTCTACAGGGGCGGAGGGGCAATCAGCCCCAGCATTTT.

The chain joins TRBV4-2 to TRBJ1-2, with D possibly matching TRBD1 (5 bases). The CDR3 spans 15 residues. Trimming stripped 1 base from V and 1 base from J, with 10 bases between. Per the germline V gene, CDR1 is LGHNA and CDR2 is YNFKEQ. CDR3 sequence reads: CASSQVGRVNYGYTF. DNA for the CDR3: TGTGCCAGCAGCCAAGTAGGCAGGGTTAACTATGGCTACACCTTC.

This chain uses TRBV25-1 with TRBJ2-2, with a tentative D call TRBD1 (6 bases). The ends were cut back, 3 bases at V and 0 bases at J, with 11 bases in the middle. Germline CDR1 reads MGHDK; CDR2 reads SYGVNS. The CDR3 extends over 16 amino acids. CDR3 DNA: TGTGCCAGCAGTGACTCCCGGACAGCGAACACCGGGGAGCTGTTTTTT. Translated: CASSDSRTANTGELFF.

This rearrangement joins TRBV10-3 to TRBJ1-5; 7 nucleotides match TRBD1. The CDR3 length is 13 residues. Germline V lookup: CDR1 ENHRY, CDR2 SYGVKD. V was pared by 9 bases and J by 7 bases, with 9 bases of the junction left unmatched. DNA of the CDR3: TGTGCCATAAGCAGGGGGATCGACCAGCCCCAGCATTTT. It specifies CAISRGIDQPQHF.

The CDR3 reads CASRPDSSGNTIYF. The CDR3 nucleotides read TGTGCCAGCAGACCGGACAGCTCTGGAAACACCATATATTTT. The rearrangement links TRBV6-5 to TRBJ1-3; TRBD1 is a possible D gene (6 bases). Between the trimmed V and J ends, which lost 6 bases and 0 bases, there was a span of 9 bases. CDR3 length: 14 amino acids. Germline CDR1 is MNHEY and CDR2 is SVGAGI.

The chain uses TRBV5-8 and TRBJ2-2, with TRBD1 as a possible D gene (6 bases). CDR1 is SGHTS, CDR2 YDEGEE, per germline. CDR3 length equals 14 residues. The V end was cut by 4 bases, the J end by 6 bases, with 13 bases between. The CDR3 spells CASSPPPGAGELFF. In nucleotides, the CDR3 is TGTGCCAGCAGCCCCCCCCCAGGGGCCGGGGAGCTGTTTTTT.

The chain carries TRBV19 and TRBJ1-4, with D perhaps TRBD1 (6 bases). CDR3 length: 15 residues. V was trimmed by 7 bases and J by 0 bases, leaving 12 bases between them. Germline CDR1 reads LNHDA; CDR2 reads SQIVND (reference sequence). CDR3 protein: CASTGTRATNEKLFF. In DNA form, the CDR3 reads TGTGCCAGTACGGGGACAAGAGCAACTAATGAAAAACTGTTTTTT.